This T cell receptor beta chain was obtained from a study of prognosis after radiotherapy for stage I lung cancer. Background on the study: Patients received 3 to 5 SBRT fractions with a biologically effective dose of at least 100 Gy.

General study findings and limits: Shannon entropy (measured after stereotactic body radiation therapy) was lower in patients who went on to develop distant metastases. Patients with and without metastases reportedly differed in TRBV and TRBJ gene usage frequencies.

Two-round multiplex PCR on genomic DNA was the method by which TCR beta CDR3 was amplified. Gene-specific TRBV and TRBJ primers were used in PCR round one. PCR proceeded to a second round, and that round used universal primers. TCRdb redid the calling of the multiplex PCR reads with MiXCR, one entry per CDR3 protein. The sample shows more than 25,000 distinct CDR3 sequences, about 33% of them seen only once. Germline loops: CDR1 MNHEY, CDR2 SMNVEV (reference sequence). V lost 1 base and J lost 5, with 8 bases in between. The CDR3 sequence is 13 residues long. This clonotype was counted ten times or more. Its matching antigen is unknown.

Source: PBMCs, taken before or after stereotactic body radiation therapy (not recorded which). V and J are TRBV27 and TRBJ2-5; tentatively, D is TRBD2 (5 bases). The clonotype comes from a donor aged 50 or older with non-small cell lung cancer. CDR3 in amino acids: CASSLFGGETQYF. CDR3 nucleotides: TGTGCCAGCAGTTTATTCGGCGGGGAGACCCAGTACTTC.